The T cell receptor beta chain described here comes from a study of blood T cell repertoires in COVID-19. For the study at large: Samples representing acute and convalescent COVID-19 were sourced from the United States, Italy and Spain. From T cells, B-cell-depleted T cells, or PBMCs came the material, which was cDNA or gDNA.

Sequencing was performed with immunoSEQ multiplex PCR; in TCRdb, only in-frame clones are kept and a portion is missing. The sample shows some 300,000 clones, approximately 90% of them seen only once. The germline gives CDR1 LNHDA, CDR2 SQIVND (reference sequence). Trimming pared 7 bases from V and 6 bases from J, leaving 7 bases between. The CDR3 has 12 residues. The chain employs TRBV19 and TRBJ1-6; no definite D call. The sequence was obtained from a woman aged 45 to 65 with COVID-19, enrolled during active disease. Source material: peripheral blood. CDR3 region: CASKQANSPLHF. CDR3 nucleotides: TGTGCCAGTAAGCAAGCTAATTCACCCCTCCACTTT.